This T cell receptor (beta chain) came from a study of T-cell memory formation after mild COVID-19. TCRdb used MiXCR to reprocess the 5' RACE reads, holding one entry per CDR3 protein. The table includes around 450,000 distinct CDR3 sequences, around 20% detected once. On this clonotype: Its antigen remains unidentified.

The CDR3 runs to 13 residues. V lost 6 bases to trimming and J lost 8 bases, with 15 bases between them. General study points: The study found contracting CD4+ clones mainly in CM and EM and contracting CD8+ clones in EMRA. A second wave expanding day 15 to 37 was CD4+-biased; contracting clones were balanced. Clonal second-wave expansions that peaked on day 37 had unconfirmed SARS-CoV-2 specificity.

The rearrangement joins TRBV12-3 or TRBV12-4 to TRBJ2-3; D possibly uses TRBD1 or TRBD2 (5 bases each). The receptor's source is an adult woman who had mild COVID-19 (a few samples of this study predate the infection). Cell type and time point are not known. Sequencing was carried out using PBMCs or a T cell subset sorted from them (not recorded which). This CDR3 is CASSRERGVTQYF. The CDR3 coding sequence is TGTGCCAGCAGCAGGGAGAGGGGTGTTACGCAGTATTTT.